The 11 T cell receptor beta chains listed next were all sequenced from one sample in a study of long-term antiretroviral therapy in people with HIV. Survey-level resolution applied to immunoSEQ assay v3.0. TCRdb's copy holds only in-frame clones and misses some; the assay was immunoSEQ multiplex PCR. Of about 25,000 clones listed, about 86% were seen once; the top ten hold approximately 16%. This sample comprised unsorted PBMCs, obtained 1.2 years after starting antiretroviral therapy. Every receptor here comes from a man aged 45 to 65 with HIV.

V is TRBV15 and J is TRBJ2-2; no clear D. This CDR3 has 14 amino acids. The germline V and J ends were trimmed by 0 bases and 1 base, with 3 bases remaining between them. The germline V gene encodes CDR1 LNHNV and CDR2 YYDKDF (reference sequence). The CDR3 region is CATSRDRNTGELFF. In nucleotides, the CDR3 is TGTGCCACCAGCAGAGACAGGAACACCGGGGAGCTGTTTTTT. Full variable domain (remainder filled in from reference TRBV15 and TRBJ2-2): DAMVIQNPRYQVTQFGKPVTLSCSQTLNHNVMYWYQQKSSQAPKLLFHYYDKDFNNEADTPDNFQSRRPNTSFCFLDIRSPGLGDTAMYLCATSRDRNTGELFFGEGSRLTVL.

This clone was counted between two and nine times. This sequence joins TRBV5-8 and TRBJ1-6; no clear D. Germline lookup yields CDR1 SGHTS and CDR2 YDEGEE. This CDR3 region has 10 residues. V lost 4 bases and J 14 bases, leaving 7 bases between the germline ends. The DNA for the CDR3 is TGTGCCAGCAGCCAGGTAACCCTCCACTTT. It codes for CASSQVTLHF.

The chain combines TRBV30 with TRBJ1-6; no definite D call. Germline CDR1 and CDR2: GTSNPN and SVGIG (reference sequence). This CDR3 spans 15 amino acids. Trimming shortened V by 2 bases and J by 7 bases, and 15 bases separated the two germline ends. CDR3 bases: TGTGCCTGGAGTCCCCTCCAAAGAGGAAATTCACCCCTCCACTTT. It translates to CAWSPLQRGNSPLHF.

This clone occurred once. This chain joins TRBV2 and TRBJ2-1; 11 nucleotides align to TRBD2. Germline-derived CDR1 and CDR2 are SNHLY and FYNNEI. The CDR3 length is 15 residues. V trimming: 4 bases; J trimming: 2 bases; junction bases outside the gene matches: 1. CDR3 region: CASSVSGGAYNEQFF. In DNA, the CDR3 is TGTGCCAGCAGTGTTAGCGGGGGGGCCTACAATGAGCAGTTCTTC.

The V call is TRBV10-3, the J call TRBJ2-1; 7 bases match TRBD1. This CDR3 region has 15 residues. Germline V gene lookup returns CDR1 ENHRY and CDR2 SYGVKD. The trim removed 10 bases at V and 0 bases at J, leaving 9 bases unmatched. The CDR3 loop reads CATMGDRGSYNEQFF. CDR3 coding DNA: TGTGCCACTATGGGGGACAGAGGCTCCTACAATGAGCAGTTCTTC.

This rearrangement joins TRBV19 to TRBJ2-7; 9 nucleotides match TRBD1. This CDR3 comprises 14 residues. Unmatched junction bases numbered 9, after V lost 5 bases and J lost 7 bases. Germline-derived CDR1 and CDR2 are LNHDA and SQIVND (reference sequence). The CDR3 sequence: CASSSGTGRREQYF. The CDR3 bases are TGTGCCAGTAGTTCGGGGACAGGGCGGCGAGAGCAGTACTTC.

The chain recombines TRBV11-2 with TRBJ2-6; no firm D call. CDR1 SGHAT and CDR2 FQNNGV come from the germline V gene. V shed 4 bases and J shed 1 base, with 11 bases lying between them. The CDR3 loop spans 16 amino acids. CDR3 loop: CASSSHRDSGANVLTF. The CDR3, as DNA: TGTGCCAGCAGCTCCCACCGAGATTCTGGGGCCAACGTCCTGACTTTC. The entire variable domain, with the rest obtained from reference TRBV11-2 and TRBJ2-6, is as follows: EAGVAQSPRYKIIEKRQSVAFWCNPISGHATLYWYQQILGQGPKLLIQFQNNGVVDDSQLPKDRFSAERLKGVDSTLKIQPAKLEDSAVYLCASSSHRDSGANVLTFGAGSRLTVL.

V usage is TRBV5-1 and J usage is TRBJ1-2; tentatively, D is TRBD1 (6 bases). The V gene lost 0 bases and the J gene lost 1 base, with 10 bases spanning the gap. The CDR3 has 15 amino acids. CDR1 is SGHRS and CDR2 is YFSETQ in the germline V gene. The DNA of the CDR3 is TGCGCCAGCAGCTTGGGGCTAGGGGGTAACTATGGCTACACCTTC. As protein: CASSLGLGGNYGYTF.

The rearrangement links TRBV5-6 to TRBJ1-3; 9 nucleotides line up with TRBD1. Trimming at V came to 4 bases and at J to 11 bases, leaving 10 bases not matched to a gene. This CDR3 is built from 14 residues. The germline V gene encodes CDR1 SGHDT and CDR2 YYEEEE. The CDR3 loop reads CASSGTGTGYPIYF. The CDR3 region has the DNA TGTGCCAGCAGCGGAACCGGGACAGGGTATCCCATATATTTT.

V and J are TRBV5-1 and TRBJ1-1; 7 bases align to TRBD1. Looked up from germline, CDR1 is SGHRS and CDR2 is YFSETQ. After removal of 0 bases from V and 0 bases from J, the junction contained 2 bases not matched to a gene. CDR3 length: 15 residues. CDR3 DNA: TGCGCCAGCAGCTTGGTACAGGGGATGAACACTGAAGCTTTCTTT. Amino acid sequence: CASSLVQGMNTEAFF.

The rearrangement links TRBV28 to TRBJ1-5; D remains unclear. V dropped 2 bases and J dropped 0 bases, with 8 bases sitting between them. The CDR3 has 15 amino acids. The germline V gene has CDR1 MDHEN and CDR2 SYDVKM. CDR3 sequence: CASSLEGFSNQPQHF. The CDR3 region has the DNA TGTGCCAGCAGTTTAGAAGGGTTTAGCAATCAGCCCCAGCATTTT.